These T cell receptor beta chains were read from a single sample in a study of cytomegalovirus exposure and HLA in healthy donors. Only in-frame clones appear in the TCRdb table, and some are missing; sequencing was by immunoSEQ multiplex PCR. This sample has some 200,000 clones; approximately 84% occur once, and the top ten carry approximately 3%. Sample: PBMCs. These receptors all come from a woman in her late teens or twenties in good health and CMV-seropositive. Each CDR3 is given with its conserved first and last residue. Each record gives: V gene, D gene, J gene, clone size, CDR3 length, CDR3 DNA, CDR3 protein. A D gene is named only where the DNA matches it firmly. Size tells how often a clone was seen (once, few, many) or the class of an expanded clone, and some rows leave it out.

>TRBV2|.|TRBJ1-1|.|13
TGTGCCACCAAGGGGGAGGGGAACACTGAAGCTTTCTTT
CATKGEGNTEAFF
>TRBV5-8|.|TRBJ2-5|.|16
TGTGCCAGCAGCCGGTCACCGCGGCTACGCCAAGAGACCCAGTACTTC
CASSRSPRLRQETQYF
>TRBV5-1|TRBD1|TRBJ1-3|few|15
TGCGCCAGCGCGTTCAACAGGGGGCCCGGAAACACCATATATTTT
CASAFNRGPGNTIYF
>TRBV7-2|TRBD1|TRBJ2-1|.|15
TGTGCCAGCAGAGCAGGGGGCGGCTCCTACAATGAGCAGTTCTTC
CASRAGGGSYNEQFF
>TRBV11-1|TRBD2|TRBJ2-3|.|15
TGTGCCAGCAGCTTAATGGCGGGGGGCCCAGATACGCAGTATTTT
CASSLMAGGPDTQYF
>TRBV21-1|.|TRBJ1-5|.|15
TGTGCCAGCAGTATTGGGGTAGAGGGCGATACGCCCCAGCATTTT
CASSIGVEGDTPQHF
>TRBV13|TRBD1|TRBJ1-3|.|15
TGTGCCAGCAGCCGACAGGGCCCCTCTGGAAACACCATATATTTT
CASSRQGPSGNTIYF
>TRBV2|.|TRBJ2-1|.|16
TGTGCCAGCAGGGGGGGTGGTAGCGATAAGTACAATGAGCAGTTCTTC
CASRGGGSDKYNEQFF
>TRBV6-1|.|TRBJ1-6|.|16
TGTGCCAGCAGTGGACAGGTCGAATCCTATAATTCACCCCTCCACTTT
CASSGQVESYNSPLHF
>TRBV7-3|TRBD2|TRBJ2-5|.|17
TGTGCCAGCAGCCCACTACCGGGACTAGCCGGTCAAGAGACCCAGTACTTC
CASSPLPGLAGQETQYF
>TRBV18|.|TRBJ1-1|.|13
TGTGCCAGCTCTCCGGACAGCGTTTCTGAAGCTTTCTTT
CASSPDSVSEAFF
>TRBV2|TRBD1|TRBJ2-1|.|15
TGTGCCAGCAGTGGTGGGACAGGTGCCTACAATGAGCAGTTCTTC
CASSGGTGAYNEQFF
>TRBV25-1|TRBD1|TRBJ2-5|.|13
TGTGCCAGCAGGAACAGGGGTGGGGAGACCCAGTACTTC
CASRNRGGETQYF
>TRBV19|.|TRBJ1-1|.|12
TGTGCCACGACAGGAGTGAACACTGAAGCTTTCTTT
CATTGVNTEAFF
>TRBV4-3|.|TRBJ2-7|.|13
TGCGCCAGCAGCCCCCGACTAGACTACGAGCAGTACTTC
CASSPRLDYEQYF
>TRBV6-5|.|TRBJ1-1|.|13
TGTGCCAGCAGGGACAGTCGGAACACTGAAGCTTTCTTT
CASRDSRNTEAFF
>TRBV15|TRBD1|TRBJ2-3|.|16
TGTGCCACCAGCACGCCCCGGGGACAGGGTTTGCATACGCAGTATTTT
CATSTPRGQGLHTQYF
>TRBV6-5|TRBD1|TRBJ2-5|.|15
TGTGCCAGCAGCCCCAGTATACAGGGGGGAGAGACCCAGTACTTC
CASSPSIQGGETQYF
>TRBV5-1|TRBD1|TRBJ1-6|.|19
TGCGCCAGCAGCCTATTGCCCTCGGGACAGTGGGGCGTGGATTCACCCCTCCACTTT
CASSLLPSGQWGVDSPLHF
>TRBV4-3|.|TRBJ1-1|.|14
TGCGCCAGCAGCGTTGGTCCCAGAAACAATGAAGCTTTCTTT
CASSVGPRNNEAFF
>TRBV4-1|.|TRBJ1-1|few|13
TGCGCCGCCCGAGGGGACATGAACACTGAAGCTTTCTTT
CAARGDMNTEAFF
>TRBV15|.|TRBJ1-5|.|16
TGTGCCACCAGCAAGGCGAGAGGGGGTAGCAATCAGCCCCAGCATTTT
CATSKARGGSNQPQHF
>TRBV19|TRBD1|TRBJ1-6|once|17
TGTGCCAGTAGCGCTATACCACAGGGGTCGAGTAATTCACCCCTCCACTTT
CASSAIPQGSSNSPLHF